The T cell receptor beta chain described here comes from a study of prognosis after radiotherapy for stage I lung cancer. This clonotype showed up many times. Germline V gene lookup returns CDR1 WSHSY and CDR2 SAAADI. V shed 10 bases, J shed 1 base, and the junction held 6 bases outside the gene matches. This CDR3 region has 15 residues. With two-round multiplex PCR, TCR beta CDR3 sequences were amplified from genomic DNA. Round one of PCR was performed, and it used primers specific to each TRBV and TRBJ gene. MiXCR, run by TCRdb on the multiplex PCR reads, gives a single entry per CDR3 protein. This sample yields fewer than 40,000 distinct CDR3 sequences, of which around a third are seen a single time; around 27% belongs to the top ten.

The source of this sequence is a donor aged 50 or older with non-small cell lung cancer. The chain carries TRBV10-2 and TRBJ2-2, with 10 positions matching TRBD2. Sequenced here: PBMCs, sampled before or after stereotactic body radiation therapy (not recorded which). CDR3 residues: CATFSGGRNTGELFF. The CDR3 DNA is TGCGCCACCTTTAGCGGGGGGCGGAACACCGGGGAGCTGTTTTTT.